This T cell receptor (beta chain) was sequenced in a study of shared clonotypes between healthy human individuals. The donors were adults (healthy and HIV-negative) with no recent acute infections or vaccinations. CDR1 and CDR2 (germline): SGHAT, FQNNGV. The CDR3 consists of 14 residues. Trimming pared 3 bases from V and 5 bases from J, leaving 11 bases between. The assay was immunoSEQ multiplex PCR, and TCRdb's table has in-frame clones only and misses some. The sample has about 1.1 million clones; approximately 80% are singletons. This clone was counted between two and nine times. The clonotype was recovered from a man aged 18 to 30 in good health. Some clones in this sample may be carry-over from other donors' samples. Sample: memory CD4+ T cells from PBMCs. Subset described: CD45RA-negative fraction. The V gene is TRBV11-2, the J gene TRBJ2-1; weak D call: TRBD1 (6 bases). CDR3 amino acids: CASSLGTSNNEQFF. DNA of the CDR3: TGTGCCAGCAGCTTGGGGACAAGTAACAATGAGCAGTTCTTC.